A single sample gave rise to the 6 T cell receptor beta chains below, sequenced in a study of blood T cell repertoires in COVID-19. Sequenced by immunoSEQ multiplex PCR; TCRdb stores in-frame clones only, minus some. This table has under 300,000 clones, approximately 87% appearing once. The sequencing sample was made of peripheral blood. All receptors come from a man in his 60s who had recovered from COVID-19.

This clone was counted between two and nine times. The J gene is TRBJ2-7, the V gene TRBV3-1 (or the pseudogene TRBV3-2); D ambiguous. CDR3 size: 11 residues. Trimming shortened V by 4 bases and J by 8 bases, and 9 bases separated the two germline ends. Germline lookup yields CDR1 LGHDT and CDR2 YNNKEL (reference sequence). CDR3 DNA sequence: TGTGCCAGCAGCCTAGCCTTCCAGCAGTACTTC. It is translated as CASSLAFQQYF.

The genes are TRBV28 and TRBJ1-1; D gene unclear. Germline CDR1 is MDHEN and CDR2 is SYDVKM. The V end was cut by 3 bases, the J end by 3 bases, with 5 bases between. The CDR3 runs to 12 residues. The DNA of the CDR3 is TGTGCCAGCAGTTTCCGGGACACTGAAGCTTTCTTT. Encoded protein: CASSFRDTEAFF.

This clone was detected only once. V is TRBV6-5 and J is TRBJ1-1; no firm D call. Per the germline V gene, CDR1 is MNHEY and CDR2 is SVGAGI. The CDR3 is 12 amino acids. V lost 6 bases to trimming and J lost 0 bases, with 5 bases between them. The CDR3 nucleotides are TGTGCCAGCAGCCACATGAACACTGAAGCTTTCTTT. Protein: CASSHMNTEAFF.

V gene TRBV5-4 combines with J gene TRBJ2-7; the D gene is possibly TRBD2 (5 bases). Deletions cut 5 bases from V and 4 bases from J, with 13 bases between. The CDR3 is 13 residues long. Germline assignment: CDR1 SGHNT and CDR2 YYREEE (reference sequence). CDR3 protein: CASSPPGVYEQYF. CDR3 DNA sequence: TGTGCCAGCAGTCCACCCGGGGTTTACGAGCAGTACTTC.

This clone was found a few times. The chain links TRBV7-3 to TRBJ2-1, with 13 nucleotides matching TRBD2. The trim removed 1 base at V and 7 bases at J, leaving 1 base unmatched. The CDR3 sequence is 15 residues long. CDR1 and CDR2 from the germline V gene are SGHTA and FQGTGA. The CDR3 DNA follows: TGTGCCAGCAGCTTAAGACTAGCGGGGGGTAATGAGCAGTTCTTC. The encoded protein is CASSLRLAGGNEQFF.

This chain uses TRBV6-2 or TRBV6-3 with TRBJ2-5; 14 bases are a match to TRBD2. CDR1 and CDR2 (germline): MNHEY, SVGEGT. The CDR3 runs 17 residues. The junction had 10 bases not matched to a gene; V was cut back by 5 bases and J by 5 bases. The CDR3 protein is CASSGTGTSGGRETQYF. Written as DNA, the CDR3 is TGTGCCAGCAGTGGAACCGGGACTAGCGGGGGTCGGGAGACCCAGTACTTC.